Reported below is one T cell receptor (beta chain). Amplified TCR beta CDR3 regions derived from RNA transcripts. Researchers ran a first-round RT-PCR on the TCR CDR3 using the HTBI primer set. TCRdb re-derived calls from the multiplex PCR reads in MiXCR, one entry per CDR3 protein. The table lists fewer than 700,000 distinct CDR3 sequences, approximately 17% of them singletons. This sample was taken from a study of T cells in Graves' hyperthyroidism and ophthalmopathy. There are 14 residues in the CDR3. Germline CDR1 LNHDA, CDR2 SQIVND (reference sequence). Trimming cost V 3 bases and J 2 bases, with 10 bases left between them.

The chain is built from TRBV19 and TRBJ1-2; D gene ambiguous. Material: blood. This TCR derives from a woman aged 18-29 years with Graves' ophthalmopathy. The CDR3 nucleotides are TGTGCCAGTAGTATCGGAGGAGGGAACTATGGCTACACCTTC. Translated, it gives CASSIGGGNYGYTF.